The clone carrying this T cell receptor (beta chain) was seen a handful of times. Its matching antigen is unknown. TCR alpha and TCR beta cDNA libraries with sample barcodes and UMIs came from 5'RACE using constant-segment primers. TCRdb redid the calling of the 5' RACE reads with MiXCR, one entry per CDR3 protein. Altogether hundreds of thousands of distinct CDR3 sequences are present, roughly 21% being singletons, with the ten largest covering roughly 9.1%. The sample comes from a study of T-cell memory formation after mild COVID-19. Study overall: TCR clusters were largely donor specific. The study's findings and limits: Clones contracting over day 15 to 85 were CD4/CD8 balanced, with later expanders leaning CD4+. Shrinking CD4+ clones resided mostly in CM and EM, and CD8+ ones in EMRA.

The CDR3 loop spans 15 amino acids. Unmatched junction bases numbered 2, after V lost 1 base and J lost 1 base. The sequencing input was PBMCs or a T cell subset sorted from them (not recorded which). The origin of this receptor is an adult woman who had mild COVID-19 (a few samples of this study predate the infection). Cell type and time point are not known. The V call is TRBV12-3 or TRBV12-4, the J call TRBJ2-3; TRBD2 agrees at 7 bases. The CDR3 bases are TGTGCCAGCAGTTTAGGGGACTATCGCACAGATACGCAGTATTTT. Its protein product is CASSLGDYRTDTQYF.